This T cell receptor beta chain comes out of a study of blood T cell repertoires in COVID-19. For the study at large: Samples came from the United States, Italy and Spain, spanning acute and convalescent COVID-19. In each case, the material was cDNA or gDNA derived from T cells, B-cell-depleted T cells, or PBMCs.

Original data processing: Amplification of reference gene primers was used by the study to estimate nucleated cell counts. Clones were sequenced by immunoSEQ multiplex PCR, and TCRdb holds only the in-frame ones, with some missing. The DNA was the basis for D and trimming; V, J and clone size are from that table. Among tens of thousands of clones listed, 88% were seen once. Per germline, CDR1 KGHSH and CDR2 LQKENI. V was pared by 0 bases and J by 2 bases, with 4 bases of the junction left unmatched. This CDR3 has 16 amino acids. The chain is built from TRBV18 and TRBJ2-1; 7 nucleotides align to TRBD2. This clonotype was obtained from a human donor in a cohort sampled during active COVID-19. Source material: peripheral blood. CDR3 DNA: TGTGCCAGCTCACCACCCCAGCGGGGCACCTACAATGAGCAGTTCTTC. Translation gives CASSPPQRGTYNEQFF.